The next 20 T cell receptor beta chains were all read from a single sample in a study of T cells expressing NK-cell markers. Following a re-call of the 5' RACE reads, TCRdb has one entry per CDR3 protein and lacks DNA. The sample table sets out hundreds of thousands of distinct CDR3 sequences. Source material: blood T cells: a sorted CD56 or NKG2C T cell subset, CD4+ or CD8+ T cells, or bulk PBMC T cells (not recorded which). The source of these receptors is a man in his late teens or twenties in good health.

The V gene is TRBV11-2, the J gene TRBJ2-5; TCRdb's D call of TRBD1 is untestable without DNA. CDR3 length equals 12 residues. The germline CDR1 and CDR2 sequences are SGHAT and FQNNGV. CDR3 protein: CAGSTGEETQYF.

The CDR3 is CASKLRGGPGANVLTF. The chain is built from TRBV27 and TRBJ2-6; there is no DNA to check the TCRdb D call of TRBD1. Germline assignment: CDR1 MNHEY and CDR2 SMNVEV (reference sequence). This CDR3 region has 16 residues.

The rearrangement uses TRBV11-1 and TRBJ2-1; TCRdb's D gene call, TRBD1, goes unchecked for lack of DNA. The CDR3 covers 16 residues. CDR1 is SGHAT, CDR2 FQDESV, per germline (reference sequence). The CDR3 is CASSPPRDRGPDEQFF.

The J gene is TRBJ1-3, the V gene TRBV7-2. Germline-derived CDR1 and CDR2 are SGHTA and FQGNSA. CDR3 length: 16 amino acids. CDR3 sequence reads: CASSSTDGFSGNTIYF.

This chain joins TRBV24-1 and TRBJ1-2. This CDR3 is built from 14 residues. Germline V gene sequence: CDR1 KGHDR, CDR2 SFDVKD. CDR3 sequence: CATSDLSLNYGYTF.

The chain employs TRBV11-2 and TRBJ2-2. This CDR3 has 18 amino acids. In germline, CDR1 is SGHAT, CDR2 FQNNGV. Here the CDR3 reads CASSPRPGSFANTGELFF. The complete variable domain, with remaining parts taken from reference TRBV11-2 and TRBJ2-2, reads EAGVAQSPRYKIIEKRQSVAFWCNPISGHATLYWYQQILGQGPKLLIQFQNNGVVDDSQLPKDRFSAERLKGVDSTLKIQPAKLEDSAVYLCASSPRPGSFANTGELFFGEGSRLTVL.

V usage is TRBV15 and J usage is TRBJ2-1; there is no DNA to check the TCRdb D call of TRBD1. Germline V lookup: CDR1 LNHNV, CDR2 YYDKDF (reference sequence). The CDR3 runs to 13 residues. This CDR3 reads CATSRGQGGEQFF.

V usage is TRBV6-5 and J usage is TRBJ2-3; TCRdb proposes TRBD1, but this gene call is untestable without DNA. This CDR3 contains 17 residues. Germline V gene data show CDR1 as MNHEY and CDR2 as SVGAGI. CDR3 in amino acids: CASSYSRVSQHTDTQYF.

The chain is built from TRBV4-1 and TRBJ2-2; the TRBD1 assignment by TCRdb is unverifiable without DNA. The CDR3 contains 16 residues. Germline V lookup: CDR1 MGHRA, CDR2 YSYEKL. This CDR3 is CASSQRGQPNTGELFF.

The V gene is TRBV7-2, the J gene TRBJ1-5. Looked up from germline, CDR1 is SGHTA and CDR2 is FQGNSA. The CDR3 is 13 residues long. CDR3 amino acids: CASSLATAQPQHF.

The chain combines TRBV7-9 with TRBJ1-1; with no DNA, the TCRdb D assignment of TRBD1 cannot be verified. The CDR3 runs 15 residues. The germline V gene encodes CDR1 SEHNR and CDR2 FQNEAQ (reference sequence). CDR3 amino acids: CASSLARQGATEAFF.

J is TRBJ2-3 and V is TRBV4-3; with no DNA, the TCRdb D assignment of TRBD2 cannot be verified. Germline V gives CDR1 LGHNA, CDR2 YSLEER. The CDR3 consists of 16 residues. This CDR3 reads CASSQEIAGSTDTQYF.

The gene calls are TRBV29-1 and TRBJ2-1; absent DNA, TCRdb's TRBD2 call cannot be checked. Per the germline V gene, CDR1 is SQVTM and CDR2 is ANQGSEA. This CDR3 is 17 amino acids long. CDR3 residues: CSVAGGGPTDRYNEQFF.

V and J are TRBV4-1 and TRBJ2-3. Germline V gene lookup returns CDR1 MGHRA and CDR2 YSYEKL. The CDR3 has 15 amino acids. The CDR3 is CASSQVIGRTDTQYF.

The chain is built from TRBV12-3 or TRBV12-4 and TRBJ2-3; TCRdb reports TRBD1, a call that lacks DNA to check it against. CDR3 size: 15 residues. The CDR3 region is CASSLTGTLRYTQYF.

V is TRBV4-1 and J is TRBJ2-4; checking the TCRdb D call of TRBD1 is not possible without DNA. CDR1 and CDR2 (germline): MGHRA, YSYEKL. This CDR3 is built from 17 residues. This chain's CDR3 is CASSQWLGDPAKNIQYF.

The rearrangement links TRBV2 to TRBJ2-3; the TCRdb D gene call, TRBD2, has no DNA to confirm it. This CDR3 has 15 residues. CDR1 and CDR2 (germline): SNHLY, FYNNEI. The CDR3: CASSFGLAETDTQYF.

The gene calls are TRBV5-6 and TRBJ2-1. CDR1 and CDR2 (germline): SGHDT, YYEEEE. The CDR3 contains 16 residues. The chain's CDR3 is CASSLAGFYVGNEQFF.

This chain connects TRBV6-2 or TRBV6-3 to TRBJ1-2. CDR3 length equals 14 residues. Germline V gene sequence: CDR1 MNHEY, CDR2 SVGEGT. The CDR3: CASSAVWEAYGYTF.

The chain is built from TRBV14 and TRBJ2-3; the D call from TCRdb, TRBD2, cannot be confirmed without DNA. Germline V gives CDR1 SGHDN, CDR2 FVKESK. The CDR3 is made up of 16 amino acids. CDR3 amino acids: CASSRWGQVPTDTQYF. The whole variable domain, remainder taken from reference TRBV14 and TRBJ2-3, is EAGVTQFPSHSVIEKGQTVTLRCDPISGHDNLYWYRRVMGKEIKFLLHFVKESKQDESGMPNNRFLAERTGGTYSTLKVQPAELEDSGVYFCASSRWGQVPTDTQYFGPGTRLTVL.